This T cell receptor beta chain originates from a study of T cell repertoires in cytomegalovirus infection. Looking at the study overall: As its CMV epitopes, the study selected recently identified HLA-C-restricted and well-studied HLA-B-restricted targets. Public TCR beta signatures marked donors with CMV infection and the matching HLA.

TCRdb re-called the reads through MiXCR, storing one row per CDR3 protein. The sample includes more than 75,000 distinct CDR3 sequences, 25% to 30% seen only once; the top ten take less than 75%. This clonotype was seen more than once but under ten times. No antigen is known for it. Looked up from germline, CDR1 is SNHLY and CDR2 is FYNNEI. V was cut by 4 bases and J by 2 bases, with 8 bases left in between. The CDR3 is made up of 13 amino acids. Whole-study findings and limits: Cumulative frequency (of public TCR beta family members) identified carriers of CMV plus the relevant HLA. In two of eight donors, the top clonotype was HLA-C-restricted CMV-specific.

The J gene is TRBJ2-5, the V gene TRBV2; a weak D match, TRBD1 (5 bases). The sequence derives from a human donor in good health (CMV status not recorded). Some clones in this sample may be carry-over from other donors' samples. The material was CD8+ T cells from cultured PBMCs, obtained from culture after CMV antigen stimulation. The DNA of the CDR3 is TGTGCCAGCAGTGTCTACAGGCAAGAGACCCAGTACTTC. This encodes CASSVYRQETQYF.